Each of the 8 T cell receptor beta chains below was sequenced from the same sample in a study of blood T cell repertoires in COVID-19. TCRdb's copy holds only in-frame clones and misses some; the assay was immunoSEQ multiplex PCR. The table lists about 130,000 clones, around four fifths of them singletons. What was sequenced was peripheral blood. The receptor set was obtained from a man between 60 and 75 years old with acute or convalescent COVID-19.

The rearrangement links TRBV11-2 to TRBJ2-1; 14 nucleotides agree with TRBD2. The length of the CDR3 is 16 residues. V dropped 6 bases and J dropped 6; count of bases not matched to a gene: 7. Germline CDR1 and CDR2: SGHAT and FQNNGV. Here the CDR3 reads CASRDPGLAGGNEQFF. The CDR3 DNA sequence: TGTGCCAGCAGGGACCCAGGACTAGCGGGAGGCAATGAGCAGTTCTTC.

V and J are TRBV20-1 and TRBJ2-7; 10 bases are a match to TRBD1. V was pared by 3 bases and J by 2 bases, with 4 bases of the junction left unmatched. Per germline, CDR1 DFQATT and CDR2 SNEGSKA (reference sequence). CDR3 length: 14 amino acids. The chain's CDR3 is CSASSGTGAYEQYF. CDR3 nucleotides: TGCAGTGCTAGTTCCGGGACAGGGGCCTACGAGCAGTACTTC.

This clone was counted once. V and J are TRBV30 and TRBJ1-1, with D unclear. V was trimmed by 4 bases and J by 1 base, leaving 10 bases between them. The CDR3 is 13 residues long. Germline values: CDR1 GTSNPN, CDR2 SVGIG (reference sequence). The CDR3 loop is CAWTRRQNTEAFF. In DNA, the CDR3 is TGTGCCTGGACCCGGCGGCAGAACACTGAAGCTTTCTTT.

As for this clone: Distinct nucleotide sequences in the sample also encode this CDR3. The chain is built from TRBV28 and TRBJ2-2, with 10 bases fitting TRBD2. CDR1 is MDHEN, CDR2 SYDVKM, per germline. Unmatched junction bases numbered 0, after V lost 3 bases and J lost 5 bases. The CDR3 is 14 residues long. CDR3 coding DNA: TGTGCCAGCAGTTTGACTAGCGGGACCGGGGAGCTGTTTTTT. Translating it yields CASSLTSGTGELFF.

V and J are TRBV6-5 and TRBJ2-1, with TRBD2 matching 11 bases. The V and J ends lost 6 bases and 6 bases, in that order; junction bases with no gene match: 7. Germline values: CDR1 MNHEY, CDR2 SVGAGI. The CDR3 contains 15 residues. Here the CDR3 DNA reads TGTGCCAGCAGCCTACTAGCGGGAGCCACCAATGAGCAGTTCTTC. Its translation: CASSLLAGATNEQFF.

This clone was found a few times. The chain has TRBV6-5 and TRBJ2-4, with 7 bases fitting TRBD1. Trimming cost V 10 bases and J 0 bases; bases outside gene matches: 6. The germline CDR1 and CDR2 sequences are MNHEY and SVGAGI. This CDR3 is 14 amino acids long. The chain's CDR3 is CATEGQRAKNIQYF. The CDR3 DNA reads TGTGCCACCGAGGGACAGAGAGCCAAAAACATTCAGTACTTC.

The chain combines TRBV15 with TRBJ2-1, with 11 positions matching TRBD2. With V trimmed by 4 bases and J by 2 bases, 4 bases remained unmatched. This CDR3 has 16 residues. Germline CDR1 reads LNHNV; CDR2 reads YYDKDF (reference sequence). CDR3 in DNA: TGTGCCACCAGCACTCTAGCGGGAGGAACCTACAATGAGCAGTTCTTC. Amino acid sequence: CATSTLAGGTYNEQFF.

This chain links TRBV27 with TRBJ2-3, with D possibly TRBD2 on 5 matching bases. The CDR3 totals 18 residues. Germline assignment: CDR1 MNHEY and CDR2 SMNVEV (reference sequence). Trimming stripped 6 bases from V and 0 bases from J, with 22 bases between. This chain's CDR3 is CASRPRPRSGTSTDTQYF. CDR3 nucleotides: TGTGCCAGCAGACCACGCCCGAGGAGCGGAACTAGCACAGATACGCAGTATTTT.